This T cell receptor (beta chain) is drawn from a study of cytomegalovirus exposure and HLA in healthy donors. Overall study results and limits: TCR beta sequences reportedly predicted most subjects' HLA-A and HLA-B alleles accurately.

Note on this clone: Its antigen remains unknown.

Both 60 Vbeta primers and 13 Jbeta primers went into the PCR. Data came from immunoSEQ multiplex PCR; TCRdb stores just in-frame clones and leaves some out. The table has some 100,000 clones, more than 80% seen once. The V gene's germline CDR1 is MNHEY and CDR2 SVGAGI. The CDR3 extends over 14 amino acids. Trimming took 4 bases from V and 0 from J; bases not matched to a gene: 1. The clonotype comes from a man in his thirties or forties in good health and CMV-seronegative. Sequencing input: PBMCs. The chain couples TRBV6-5 to TRBJ2-7; 9 nucleotides agree with TRBD2. CDR3 nucleotides: TGTGCCAGCAGTTTAGCGGGGGCCTCCTACGAGCAGTACTTC. Translated: CASSLAGASYEQYF.